Listed below are T cell receptor beta chains from one sample, sequenced in a study of control samples from healthy donors and cancer patients. Profiled with immunoSEQ multiplex PCR; TCRdb holds only in-frame clones, not every one. This table holds tens of thousands of clones, more than 85% found once. Sequencing was done on a sample of PBMCs. The receptors stem from a man aged 40-50 years with colorectal cancer. Each CDR3 is given without its conserved first and last residue.

v_call cdr3_aa
TRBV7-9 ASSLGGSGNTIY
TRBV29-1 SVLTLSTEAF
TRBV30 AWTVLQGYNEQF
TRBV9 ASSWTSSSYEQY
TRBV7-3 ASSPPRFDGYT
TRBV29-1 SVEGTGGTEAF
TRBV29-1 SVGRDSLSYEQY
TRBV7-3 ASSQGSSQETQY
TRBV28 ASIASVGGLNTEAF
TRBV6-5 ASSYNPGTGNEKLF
TRBV19 ASRDRDREKF
TRBV6-2/TRBV6-3 ASSYPPYEQY
TRBV6-5 ASSSQGGPLPYEQY
TRBV20-1 SARQGRGYT
TRBV9 ASSTRPQGKGRVDTQY
TRBV27 ASRKSGILPYT
TRBV6-6 ASSREWNYGYT
TRBV30 AWSLQGRLNSPLH
TRBV30 AWSQSVAGGRQF
TRBV5-1 ASSLEAGTTEAF
TRBV18 ASSTQGAYETQY
TRBV5-3 ARSEGGRETGANVLT
TRBV12-3/TRBV12-4 ASSLSQSYEQY
TRBV29-1 SVKNRVEAF
TRBV3-1/TRBV3-2 ASSRGRTGTGKIEQY
TRBV12-3/TRBV12-4 ASSFQGGNTIY
TRBV11-2 ASSLVYPGEKLF
TRBV9 ASSVAGAGETQY
TRBV5-4 ASSLRGGNTEAF
TRBV7-2 ASSLEAGMNTEAF
TRBV6-5 ASTPPGQGASEQF
TRBV6-1 ASSDGVLNTEAF
TRBV18 ASSPRQGDGYT
TRBV4-1 ASSPDRAANTEAF
TRBV19 ASSPGTGSSYEQY
TRBV6-5 ASRARGDTEAF
TRBV7-3 ASSWGSSYNEQF
TRBV12-3/TRBV12-4 ASRKQGWYEQY
TRBV19 ASSILRAKNQPQH
TRBV9 ASSVQAIAADTQY
TRBV7-6 ASRGVSYEQY
TRBV29-1 SVEDRPRQGAQPQH
TRBV5-1 ASSLEGAGNQPQH
TRBV3-1/TRBV3-2 ASSHLNTGELF
TRBV2 ASSEAREGTNYGYT
TRBV19 ATADRVIYGYT
TRBV30 AWTGFTEAF
TRBV7-3 ASSGQPNSYNSPLH
TRBV18 ASSANSEETQY
TRBV19 ASSIGGPTEAF
TRBV6-2/TRBV6-3 ASSKPGGRPEAF
TRBV11-2 ASSWSSSSVATGELF